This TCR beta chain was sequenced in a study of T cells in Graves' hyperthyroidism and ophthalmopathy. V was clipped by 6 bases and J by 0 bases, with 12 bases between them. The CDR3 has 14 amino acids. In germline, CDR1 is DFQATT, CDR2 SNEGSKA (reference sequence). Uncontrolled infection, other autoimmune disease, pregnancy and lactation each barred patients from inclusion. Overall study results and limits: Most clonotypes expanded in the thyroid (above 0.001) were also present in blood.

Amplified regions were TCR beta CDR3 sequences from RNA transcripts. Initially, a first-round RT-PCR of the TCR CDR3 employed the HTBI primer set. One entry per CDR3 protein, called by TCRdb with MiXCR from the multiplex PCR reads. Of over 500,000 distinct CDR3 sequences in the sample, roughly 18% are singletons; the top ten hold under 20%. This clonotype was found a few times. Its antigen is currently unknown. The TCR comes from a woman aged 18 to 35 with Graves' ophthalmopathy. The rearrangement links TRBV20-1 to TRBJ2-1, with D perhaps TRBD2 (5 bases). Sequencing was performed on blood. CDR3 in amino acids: CSAGIASSYNEQFF. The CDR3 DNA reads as TGCAGTGCCGGGATAGCGAGCTCCTACAATGAGCAGTTCTTC.